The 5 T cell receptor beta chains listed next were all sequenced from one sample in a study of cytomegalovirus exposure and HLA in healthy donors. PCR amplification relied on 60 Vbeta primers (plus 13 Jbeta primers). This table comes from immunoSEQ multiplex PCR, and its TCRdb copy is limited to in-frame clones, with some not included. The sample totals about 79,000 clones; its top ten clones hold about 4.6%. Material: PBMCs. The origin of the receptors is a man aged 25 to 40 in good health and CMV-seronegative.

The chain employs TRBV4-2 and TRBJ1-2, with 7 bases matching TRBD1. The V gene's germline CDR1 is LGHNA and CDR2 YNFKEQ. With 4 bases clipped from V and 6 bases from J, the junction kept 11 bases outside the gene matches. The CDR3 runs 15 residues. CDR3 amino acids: CASSRNEGQGDGYTF. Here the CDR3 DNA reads TGTGCCAGCAGCCGAAATGAGGGGCAGGGGGATGGCTACACCTTC.

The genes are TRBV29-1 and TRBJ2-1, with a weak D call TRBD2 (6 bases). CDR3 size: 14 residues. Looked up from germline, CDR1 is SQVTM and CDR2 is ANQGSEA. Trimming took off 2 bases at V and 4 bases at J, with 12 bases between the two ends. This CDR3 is CSVERRERYNEQFF. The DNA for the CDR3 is TGCAGCGTTGAAAGGCGGGAACGATACAATGAGCAGTTCTTC.

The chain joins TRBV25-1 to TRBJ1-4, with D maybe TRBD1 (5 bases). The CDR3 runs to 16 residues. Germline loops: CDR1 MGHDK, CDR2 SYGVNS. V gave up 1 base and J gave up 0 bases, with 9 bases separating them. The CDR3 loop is CASSELGVATNEKLFF. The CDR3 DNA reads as TGTGCCAGCAGTGAATTAGGGGTTGCAACTAATGAAAAACTGTTTTTT.

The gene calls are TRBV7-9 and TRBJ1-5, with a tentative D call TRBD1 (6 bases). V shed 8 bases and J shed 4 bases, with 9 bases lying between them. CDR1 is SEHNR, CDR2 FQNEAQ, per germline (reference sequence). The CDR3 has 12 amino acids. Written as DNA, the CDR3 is TGTGCCAGCGGGGGCGTAAATCAGCCCCAGCATTTT. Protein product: CASGGVNQPQHF.

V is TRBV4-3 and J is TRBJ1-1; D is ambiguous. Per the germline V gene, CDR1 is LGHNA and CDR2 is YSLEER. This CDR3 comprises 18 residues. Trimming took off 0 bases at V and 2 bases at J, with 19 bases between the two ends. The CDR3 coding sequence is TGCGCCAGCAGCCAAGATACGCCCCCTAGAGCGACCAACACTGAAGCTTTCTTT. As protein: CASSQDTPPRATNTEAFF.